The 17 T cell receptor beta chains given below trace back to one sample, sequenced in a study of blood T cell repertoires in COVID-19. TCRdb keeps only in-frame clones here, not all; method: immunoSEQ multiplex PCR. The table has tens of thousands of clones, roughly 85% seen once. The sample taken for sequencing was peripheral blood. All receptors derive from a woman in her seventies in a cohort sampled during active COVID-19.

The chain recombines TRBV5-1 with TRBJ2-5; 7 bases line up with TRBD1. J gave up 1 base and V 0 bases, and 6 bases lay outside the gene matches. This CDR3 has 16 amino acids. Germline CDR1 SGHRS, CDR2 YFSETQ. The CDR3 DNA sequence: TGCGCCAGCAGCTTGGGGGCAGGGGGAGCCCAAGAGACCCAGTACTTC. Encoded protein: CASSLGAGGAQETQYF.

The V gene is TRBV3-1 (or the pseudogene TRBV3-2), the J gene TRBJ2-7, with TRBD2 identical over 9 bases. The CDR3 covers 15 residues. Germline V gene data show CDR1 as LGHDT and CDR2 as YNNKEL (reference sequence). V gave up 4 bases and J gave up 1 base; unmatched junction bases: 5. The CDR3: CASSRGLAGSYEQYF. The DNA of the CDR3 is TGTGCCAGCAGCCGCGGGCTAGCGGGGTCCTACGAGCAGTACTTC.

This chain uses TRBV5-1 with TRBJ2-7, with 8 nucleotides matching TRBD1. This CDR3 spans 14 amino acids. CDR1 is SGHRS and CDR2 is YFSETQ in the germline V gene. V trimming: 4 bases; J trimming: 7 bases; junction bases outside the gene matches: 10. The CDR3 sequence: CASSQGTGGGEQYF. The CDR3 coding sequence is TGCGCCAGCAGCCAAGGGACAGGCGGCGGTGAGCAGTACTTC.

CDR3: CASSRGEGKFF. The CDR3, as DNA: TGTGCCAGCAGCCGTGGTGAGGGAAAGTTTTTT. V and J are TRBV11-2 and TRBJ1-4; D is undetermined. The germline V gene has CDR1 SGHAT and CDR2 FQNNGV. The CDR3 runs 11 residues. Trimming cost V 5 bases and J 16 bases, with 14 bases left between them.

The chain has TRBV7-7 and TRBJ2-2, with D perhaps matching TRBD1 (5 bases). V was cut by 5 bases and J by 0 bases, with 13 bases left in between. The CDR3 runs to 16 residues. The germline V gene has CDR1 SSHAT and CDR2 FNYEAQ (reference sequence). The CDR3 sequence: CASSIRQHPNTGELFF. The CDR3 DNA follows: TGTGCCAGCAGCATTCGACAGCACCCGAACACCGGGGAGCTGTTTTTT.

The chain combines TRBV4-1 with TRBJ2-1, with TRBD2 identical over 8 bases. CDR1 and CDR2 (germline): MGHRA, YSYEKL. V was clipped by 0 bases and J by 4 bases; unmatched bases: 11. The CDR3 extends over 18 amino acids. The CDR3 sequence is CASSQDYSGISIYNEQFF. As DNA, the CDR3 is TGCGCCAGCAGCCAAGACTATAGCGGGATTTCGATTTACAATGAGCAGTTCTTC.

The V and J genes are TRBV5-1 and TRBJ2-1, with 8 bases aligning to TRBD2. J lost 8 bases, V lost 1 base, and 11 bases had no gene match. CDR3 length: 16 amino acids. The germline V gene has CDR1 SGHRS and CDR2 YFSETQ. CDR3 sequence: CASSLNPAGVRDEQFF. The CDR3 DNA sequence: TGCGCCAGCAGCTTGAACCCAGCGGGGGTAAGGGATGAGCAGTTCTTC.

The rearrangement uses TRBV7-2 and TRBJ1-3, with 9 positions matching TRBD1. CDR1 is SGHTA and CDR2 is FQGNSA in the germline V gene. J gave up 8 bases and V 5 bases, and 7 bases lay outside the gene matches. The CDR3 is made up of 14 amino acids. CDR3 DNA sequence: TGTGCCAGCAGCCTACAGGGGGCTCAGGACACCATATATTTT. Its protein is CASSLQGAQDTIYF.

A note on this clone: Other DNA sequences in the same sample also yield this CDR3. V and J are TRBV12-5 and TRBJ2-1; 12 bases align to TRBD2. Losses at the gene ends were 5 bases for V and 4 bases for J; bases not matched to a gene: 3. The CDR3 is made up of 15 amino acids. Germline CDR1 and CDR2: LGHNT and FRNRAP. CDR3 region: CASGAGLAGYNEQFF. The CDR3 DNA is TGTGCTAGTGGTGCTGGACTAGCGGGATACAATGAGCAGTTCTTC.

The chain couples TRBV3-1 (or the pseudogene TRBV3-2) to TRBJ1-1; no firm D call. CDR3 length: 12 amino acids. With 1 base removed from V and 8 bases from J, the gap between germline ends came to 8 bases. CDR1 is LGHDT, CDR2 YNNKEL, per germline (reference sequence). This chain's CDR3 is CASSQAGAEAFF. The CDR3 bases are TGTGCCAGCAGCCAAGCCGGAGCGGAAGCTTTCTTT.

This sequence joins TRBV9 and TRBJ2-1; D may be TRBD2 (6 bases). Between the trimmed V and J ends, which lost 3 bases and 5 bases, there was a span of 9 bases. The CDR3 is 13 amino acids. Per germline, CDR1 SGDLS and CDR2 YYNGEE. The CDR3 bases are TGTGCCAGCAGCGCGGGAGCGAACAATGAGCAGTTCTTC. Its translation is CASSAGANNEQFF.

The rearrangement links TRBV4-2 to TRBJ2-3, with 10 bases lining up with TRBD2. V gave up 3 bases and J gave up 3 bases; unmatched junction bases: 30. There are 24 residues in the CDR3. Germline CDR1 reads LGHNA; CDR2 reads YNFKEQ. CDR3 protein: CASSQVRLAGVSSRLGGPTDTQYF. CDR3 nucleotide sequence: TGTGCCAGCAGCCAGGTCCGGCTAGCGGGAGTTTCATCCAGGTTGGGGGGCCCGACAGATACGCAGTATTTT.

Relative to its sample, this clone is medium-sized (0.01 to 0.1%). The V call is TRBV10-2, the J call TRBJ1-5; 8 positions match TRBD1. The CDR3 totals 16 residues. Unmatched junction bases numbered 5, after V lost 0 bases and J lost 4 bases. The germline gives CDR1 WSHSY, CDR2 SAAADI. CDR3: CASSESVTGVNQPQHF. CDR3 coding DNA: TGCGCCAGCAGTGAGTCGGTGACAGGGGTTAATCAGCCCCAGCATTTT.

This sequence joins TRBV19 and TRBJ2-6; D is uncertain. The CDR3 covers 15 residues. The V end lost 6 bases, the J end lost 0 bases, and 9 bases lay between the germline ends. Germline values: CDR1 LNHDA, CDR2 SQIVND (reference sequence). CDR3 nucleotides: TGTGCCAGTAGGCCGCCCGGCTCTGGGGCCAACGTCCTGACTTTC. Its protein is CASRPPGSGANVLTF.

As DNA, the CDR3 is TGTGCCAGCAGCCAAGAAACAGGGCGGAGGTCGGCCCAGTACTTC. The encoded protein is CASSQETGRRSAQYF. The chain joins TRBV14 to TRBJ2-5; TRBD1 might be the D (6 bases). This CDR3 has 15 amino acids. The germline V and J ends were trimmed by 0 bases and 9 bases, with 17 bases remaining between them. The germline gives CDR1 SGHDN, CDR2 FVKESK.

The chain links TRBV19 to TRBJ1-5; weak D call: TRBD1 (5 bases). CDR1 is LNHDA, CDR2 SQIVND, per germline (reference sequence). The CDR3 is 13 residues long. With 8 bases removed from V and 3 bases from J, the gap between germline ends came to 11 bases. The CDR3 spells CASSTEPNQPQHF. The CDR3 DNA follows: TGTGCCAGTTCGACAGAGCCCAATCAGCCCCAGCATTTT.

The chain employs TRBV29-1 and TRBJ2-7; 9 bases agree with TRBD2. Trimming cost V 6 bases and J 2 bases; bases outside gene matches: 8. The length of the CDR3 is 14 residues. The germline CDR1 and CDR2 sequences are SQVTM and ANQGSEA. The CDR3 region is CSVGVSGSTYEQYF. Written as DNA, the CDR3 is TGCAGCGTCGGGGTTAGCGGGAGTACCTACGAGCAGTACTTC.